This T cell receptor beta chain was captured by sequencing in a study of cytomegalovirus exposure and HLA in healthy donors (dated by TCRdb to 2016 to 2017). Study-level background: An earlier analysis of some 500 of the donors reported more than 250 Gb of sequence data and approximately 110 million unique TCR beta sequences from about 200 million T cells. HLA typing included class I and class II loci at four-digit resolution. To predict cytomegalovirus infection status, the study combined high-throughput TCR immunosequencing, statistical association of individual TCRs with disease status, and machine learning. To study patterns of TCR occurrence, a later analysis re-analyzed previously published TCR beta repertoires from 650 to 750 donors and added high-resolution HLA genotyping. Of the 398 genotyped donors, 75% to 85% were placed in the genetic ancestry cluster associated with self-reported Caucasian donors. In addition to the first cohort of around 670 subjects, a separate validation cohort of over 90 different subjects was used. Using immunosequencing, the study profiled T cell repertoires from about 610 subjects and related those repertoires to cytomegalovirus serostatus. In an earlier analysis of 500 to 650 of the donors, high-throughput TCR beta sequencing was used to judge whether each TCR beta V gene segment behaved as functional or pseudogenic. A later genetic analysis used genome-wide SNP genotypes for about 60% of the 666 donors, treating that subset as a discovery cohort. Because of strong linkage in the cohort, four to six DR-DQ haplotypes were treated as single units for association and clustering. The aim of the study was to test whether cataloging public T cell receptors could identify signatures of past pathogen exposure. Every repertoire in the discovery cohort had been generated on one and the same sequencing platform. Among 300 to 500 genotyped donors of the cohort, an average of approximately 240,000 unique TCR beta nucleotide sequences was sequenced per donor, of which about 18% were non-productive. An early release covering approximately 600 HLA-typed donors comprised approximately 290 gigabases of sequencing data and around 85 million unique TCR sequences. Rather than drawing on any new phenotypic data, the later analysis identified candidate immune exposures from TCR beta sequences and the way those sequences occurred across donors. Typing coverage differed by locus: A, B, C, DRB1 and DQB1 were typed in about 629-640 donors, DQA1 in about 550, DPA1 in 600 to 610, and DPB1 in around 490. Donor age, sex, ethnicity and CMV serostatus were collected together with the repertoire data.

Here is what the overall study found, with its caveats: A further reported finding was that TCR beta sequences accurately predicted the HLA-A and HLA-B alleles for most subjects in the first cohort. An earlier analysis of approximately 500 of the donors showed that most TCR beta V segments appeared in productive rearrangements either about 87% or about 30% of the time, which broadly matched IMGT annotations. Because the 87-base-pair reads could not distinguish some IMGT-functional V segments, including TRBV6-2 and TRBV6-3, those segments were excluded. A few of the identified cytomegalovirus-associated TCR beta chains were confirmed in vitro to be specific for cytomegalovirus antigens. A later analysis found that most CMV-associated TCR beta chains appeared HLA-restricted, with HLA associations seemingly driven largely by CMV exposure. Most TCR sequences were seen in very few donors, while some public TCRs were found in many individuals. Because some donors lacked HLA typing at each locus, the association tests relied only on the typed subset. Specific HLA alleles were associated with 15,000 to 20,000 TCR beta sequences at a false discovery rate of 0.05 in a later analysis. Linkage disequilibrium might explain the correlated functional status among segregating V segments, but an unknown experimental factor could not be excluded. In a later genetic analysis, fewer N-insertions in productive TCRs were reported among donors in an Asian-associated ancestry cluster than the roughly 700-donor mean. According to a later analysis, parvovirus B19, influenza, CMV and Epstein-Barr virus appeared linked to several top co-occurrence clusters. When HLA alleles, especially DR and DQ, strongly co-occurred, attributing TCR associations to individual alleles was difficult. The only immune exposure information available for the cohort was CMV serostatus. The classifier was reported to diagnose cytomegalovirus status with high specificity and sensitivity in both the original and validation cohorts. Roughly uniform sequencing depth across donors was assumed in presence/absence analyses, although this assumption may not hold. This cohort had only TCR beta chains sequenced, and the lack of alpha or paired-chain data limited which features could be detected. A later genetic analysis associated a missense DCLRE1C variant with V-gene and J-gene trimming of TCR beta chains, and an independent cohort replicated the association. The study listed 170 or so TCR beta chains as associated with cytomegalovirus. In a later analysis, HLA-associated TCR beta chains were found to be more clonally expanded and to have lower generation probabilities than equally common non-associated chains. The earlier analysis of 587 of the donors excluded approximately 17 rarely observed V segments, including chromosome 9 orphons, because counts were too low. The sequencing pipeline was judged likely to have produced a cluster of highly shared sequence variants as a technical artifact. In a later analysis, TCR association rates were found to vary across HLA loci, with the most associated TCRs seen for DRB1 alleles and the fewest for HLA-C alleles. According to the authors, the approach could potentially be generalized to other disease states and immunological phenotypes.

In total, fewer than 750 healthy bone marrow donors made up the cohort. All cohort members were sampled while nominally healthy, although unrecorded immune exposures were likely present. The donor tested CMV seronegative and was one of the 352 seronegative cohort members. A peripheral blood sample was provided by each donor, and peripheral blood mononuclear cells were used for TCR beta sequencing. The Qiagen DNeasy Blood Extraction Kit was used to extract genomic DNA from the blood cell samples. Comment on this clone: This receptor's antigen is unknown. Within one base of it there is no much larger clone, and no base qualities were kept.

Library preparation used the immunoSEQ multiplex PCR assay. For the multiplex PCR, a mixture combining 60 forward primers for TCR Vbeta segments and 13 reverse primers for TCR Jbeta segments was used. A multiplex PCR assay on genomic DNA amplified the CDR3 region of rearranged TCR beta genes. On the Illumina HiSeq System, the amplified TCR beta libraries were sequenced as 87-base-pair reads. Per the source publication's procedure: In a later analysis, some 80 million unique TCR beta chains were counted across the roughly 610 repertoires, and roughly 9.9 million of these chains were shared by at least two donors. Raw reads were error-corrected and collapsed into unique sequences by a nearest-neighbor algorithm in which closely related sequences were merged to remove PCR and sequencing errors. To assign V, D and J gene segments, CDR3 sequences were aligned to IMGT reference sequences. For a sequence to be retained, a match of at least six nucleotides was required to both a V gene segment and a J gene segment. A rearrangement counted as productive if the CDR3 had no stop codons and remained in frame with V and J, and every other rearrangement counted as non-productive. CDR3 was defined according to IMGT convention as the region running from the second conserved V-encoded cysteine to the conserved J-encoded phenylalanine. The earlier analysis of 587 of the donors excluded any sequence lacking an unambiguous match to a single V gene segment. In an earlier analysis of 450 to 700 of the donors, V segments were called functional above 56.7% productive rearrangements and were called segregating when the between-donor standard deviation exceeded 5%. A statistical classification framework was built for diagnosing cytomegalovirus status from the catalog of TCR beta chain sequences. A later analysis assigned V and J genes by comparing TCR nucleotide sequences with IMGT/GENE-DB human TR gene sequences. In a later analysis, CDR3 sequences and most-parsimonious VDJ recombination scenarios were assigned using the TCRdist pipeline. In a later analysis, each TCR beta chain was defined by its CDR3 amino acid sequence together with its V-gene family, and reads without a unique V-gene family were excluded. In a later analysis, several hundred highly shared, low-generation-probability nucleotide sequences were removed to address suspected cross-contamination and a sequencing artifact. For each public chain, a later analysis derived a clonal expansion index from normalized ranks of inferred template counts within each repertoire. Generation probabilities in a later analysis came from a VDJ recombination model fitted to out-of-frame rearrangements, and those results were checked against IGoR. A later analysis scored TCR-TCR, TCR-HLA and TCR-CMV co-occurrence with hypergeometric tests, applying a repertoire-size bias correction to TCR pairs. To estimate false discovery rates, a later analysis permuted the HLA or CMV assignments 20 times. In a later analysis, co-occurring TCRs were grouped using DBSCAN, with TCRdist sequence similarity added in when clustering inside HLA-allele-positive subsets. Repertoires with fewer than 30,000 or more than 120,000 public chains, plus five repertoires with anomalous nucleotide sharing, were excluded from co-occurrence clustering. TCRdb retrieved this table from immuneACCESS and kept in-frame rearrangements only. Not all clones are present; in checked studies, unresolved V genes account for under half, and no reason is known for the remainder. Clonal size and the V and J genes are those of that table, whereas D and trimming came from the DNA. The sample table holds over 100,000 clones, of which roughly 69% were seen once. The ten largest make up over 2% of the sample.

The CDR3, cysteine through phenylalanine, is 14 amino acids long. Only the CDR3 region is kept as DNA, spanning 42 bases read in frame from base 1. Germline trimming: 5 bases from V, 6 bases from J; junction bases outside gene matches: 7. From the germline V gene, CDR1 is MDHEN and CDR2 is SYDVKM. The TCR comes from a woman aged 30 to 39 in good health and CMV-seronegative. This chain is built from TRBV28 and TRBJ1-5, with 7 bases aligning to TRBD1. Specimen: PBMCs. The DNA sequence is TGTGCCAGCAGTCCTCTAACAGGGGTTCAGCCCCAGCATTTT. Protein translation: CASSPLTGVQPQHF.